The 4 T cell receptor beta chains presented below share a single source sample, sequenced in a study of post-analysis software for immune sequencing data. cDNA libraries for TCR beta contained unique molecular identifiers. TCRdb re-derived calls from the PCR reads in MiXCR, one entry per CDR3 protein. The repertoire holds roughly 570,000 distinct CDR3 sequences, with about a third as singletons. These receptors have no identified antigens. The study, taken as a whole, reports: The five TRBV segments detected at higher frequency in patients than in controls included TRBV5-6, TRBV5-1 and TRBV20-1.

The sequencing sample was made of blood. These receptors were collected from a girl aged 2-17 years with multiple sclerosis.

CDR3 sequence (DNA): TGTGCCAGCAGCTACACGGGCCGTTCGACTGGCTACACCTTC. It yields the protein CASSYTGRSTGYTF. This chain connects TRBV7-2 to TRBJ1-2, with D hard to call. The germline V gene has CDR1 SGHTA and CDR2 FQGNSA. There are 14 residues in the CDR3. V gave up 4 bases and J gave up 7 bases, with 16 bases separating them. Together with reference TRBV7-2 and TRBJ1-2, the CDR3 gives the full variable domain: GAGVSQSPSNKVTEKGKDVELRCDPISGHTALYWYRQSLGQGLEFLIYFQGNSAPDKSGLPSDRFSAERTGGSVSTLTIQRTQQEDSAVYLCASSYTGRSTGYTFGSGTRLTVV.

The rearrangement joins TRBV5-6 to TRBJ1-4; D gene unclear. There are 14 residues in the CDR3. Germline-derived CDR1 and CDR2 are SGHDT and YYEEEE. Trimming left V 3 bases short and J 5 bases short, with 11 bases between. The CDR3 spells CASSSERSNEKLFF. In nucleotides, the CDR3 is TGTGCCAGCAGCTCGGAGAGATCCAATGAAAAACTGTTTTTT.

This clonotype was seen more than once but under ten times. The chain joins TRBV6-5 to TRBJ2-7, with unresolved D. CDR1 is MNHEY and CDR2 is SVGAGI in the germline V gene. V was cut by 4 bases and J by 0 bases, with 7 bases left in between. The CDR3 covers 13 residues. The CDR3 loop is CASSLAFSYEQYF. The DNA of the CDR3 is TGTGCCAGCAGTTTAGCATTCTCCTACGAGCAGTACTTC.

A few counts support this clonotype. The rearrangement links TRBV12-3 or TRBV12-4 to TRBJ1-1; D possibly corresponds to TRBD1 (6 bases). With 5 bases removed from V and 4 bases from J, the gap between germline ends came to 14 bases. The CDR3 is 14 residues long. The CDR3 is CASSTAGGLTEAFF. The CDR3 DNA reads as TGTGCCAGCAGTACCGCCGGGGGGCTCACTGAAGCTTTCTTT.